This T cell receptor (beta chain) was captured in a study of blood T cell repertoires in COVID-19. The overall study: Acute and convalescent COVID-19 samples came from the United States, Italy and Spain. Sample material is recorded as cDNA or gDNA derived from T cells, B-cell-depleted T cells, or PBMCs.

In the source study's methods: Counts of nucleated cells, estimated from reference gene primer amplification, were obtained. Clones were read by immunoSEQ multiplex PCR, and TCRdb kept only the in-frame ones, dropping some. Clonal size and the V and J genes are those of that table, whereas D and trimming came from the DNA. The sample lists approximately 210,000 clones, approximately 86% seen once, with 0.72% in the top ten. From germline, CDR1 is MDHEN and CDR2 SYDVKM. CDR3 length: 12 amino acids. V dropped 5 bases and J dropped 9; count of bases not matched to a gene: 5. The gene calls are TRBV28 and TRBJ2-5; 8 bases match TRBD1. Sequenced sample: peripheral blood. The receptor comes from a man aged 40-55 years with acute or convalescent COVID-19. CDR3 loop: CASSQGAQAQYF. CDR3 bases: TGTGCCAGCAGTCAGGGGGCCCAGGCCCAGTACTTC.